The 18 T cell receptor beta chains reported below all come from one sample, sequenced in a study of blood T cell repertoires in COVID-19. This table comes from immunoSEQ multiplex PCR, and its TCRdb copy is limited to in-frame clones, with some not included. There are about 140,000 clones in the sample; roughly four fifths occur only once, and 10% to 15% lies in the top ten. Sequencing input: peripheral blood. The receptors come from a man older than 75 with acute or convalescent COVID-19.

This clone appeared a few times. The chain recombines TRBV9 with TRBJ1-3; D is uncertain. Germline CDR1 SGDLS, CDR2 YYNGEE. CDR3 length equals 15 residues. Trimming left V 0 bases short and J 0 bases short, with 7 bases between. The CDR3 DNA sequence: TGTGCCAGCAGCGTAGACCACGGCTCTGGAAACACCATATATTTT. This encodes CASSVDHGSGNTIYF.

The rearrangement joins TRBV28 to TRBJ2-7; 10 positions agree with TRBD1. Germline V CDR1 and CDR2: MDHEN, SYDVKM. V lost 11 bases and J lost 7; bases outside the gene matches: 14. CDR3 size: 14 residues. The CDR3, as DNA: TGTGCCGTACACCCGGGACAGGGGACGGGAGAGCAGTACTTC. Its protein is CAVHPGQGTGEQYF.

The genes are TRBV7-8 and TRBJ2-7, with D unclear. Per the germline V gene, CDR1 is SGHVS and CDR2 is FQNEAQ. The CDR3 totals 13 residues. V was pared by 2 bases and J by 3 bases, with 8 bases between. CDR3 DNA: TGTGCCAGCAGCTTAACTAACCTCTACGAGCAGTACTTC. Amino acid sequence: CASSLTNLYEQYF. The whole variable domain, remainder taken from reference TRBV7-8 and TRBJ2-7, is GAGVSQSPRYKVAKRGQDVALRCDPISGHVSLFWYQQALGQGPEFLTYFQNEAQLDKSGLPSDRFFAERPEGSVSTLKIQRTQQEDSAVYLCASSLTNLYEQYFGPGTRLTVT.

This sequence joins TRBV9 and TRBJ2-2; D perhaps matches TRBD2 (6 bases). The CDR3 runs 14 residues. V shed 2 bases and J shed 7 bases, with 12 bases lying between them. Germline CDR1 is SGDLS and CDR2 is YYNGEE. For the CDR3, the DNA is TGTGCCAGCAGCGTGGGGGGATTAATCGGGGAGCTGTTTTTT. Protein sequence: CASSVGGLIGELFF.

The V and J genes are TRBV5-1 and TRBJ1-2, with D possibly TRBD1 on 6 matching bases. The CDR3 loop spans 12 amino acids. CDR1 and CDR2 (germline): SGHRS, YFSETQ. The V and J ends lost 2 bases and 6 bases respectively, with 8 bases between them. The CDR3 coding sequence is TGCGCCAGCAGCTTACAGGGCCATGGCTACACCTTC. It encodes CASSLQGHGYTF.

This chain joins TRBV19 and TRBJ1-2; maybe TRBD1 (5 bases). Per the germline V gene, CDR1 is LNHDA and CDR2 is SQIVND (reference sequence). Trimming took off 5 bases at V and 4 bases at J, with 17 bases between the two ends. The CDR3 has 15 amino acids. The CDR3 loop reads CASSAPQGIPYGYTF. The CDR3 DNA follows: TGTGCCAGTAGTGCCCCCCAGGGAATACCCTATGGCTACACCTTC. The full variable domain, in which reference TRBV19 and TRBJ1-2 provide the parts outside the CDR3, is DGGITQSPKYLFRKEGQNVTLSCEQNLNHDAMYWYRQDPGQGLRLIYYSQIVNDFQKGDIAEGYSVSREKKESFPLTVTSAQKNPTAFYLCASSAPQGIPYGYTFGSGTRLTVV.

The V gene is TRBV7-9, the J gene TRBJ1-4; D not resolved. V was trimmed by 10 bases and J by 6 bases, leaving 24 bases between them. CDR1 and CDR2 from the germline V gene are SEHNR and FQNEAQ (reference sequence). CDR3 size: 16 residues. The CDR3 DNA sequence: TGTGCCATCCGCATGGGAAGCCGCGGAGGTTATGAAAAACTGTTTTTT. Translation: CAIRMGSRGGYEKLFF.

The chain recombines TRBV27 with TRBJ1-6; D gene unclear. This CDR3 contains 12 residues. Germline loops: CDR1 MNHEY, CDR2 SMNVEV (reference sequence). Trimming took 8 bases from V and 1 from J, leaving 3 bases between them. The CDR3 DNA is TGTGCCAGCCGTTCCTATAATTCACCCCTCCACTTT. Its protein is CASRSYNSPLHF.

The V call is TRBV4-2, the J call TRBJ2-3, with 10 bases fitting TRBD2. Trimming at V came to 3 bases and at J to 6 bases, leaving 6 bases not matched to a gene. In germline, CDR1 is LGHNA, CDR2 YNFKEQ. The length of the CDR3 is 15 residues. CDR3 nucleotide sequence: TGTGCCAGCAGCCAGGCTAGCGGGGGCCGGGATACGCAGTATTTT. Its translation: CASSQASGGRDTQYF.

CDR3: CASSLRQGDEKLFF. CDR3 nucleotide sequence: TGTGCCAGCAGCCTTAGACAGGGCGATGAAAAACTGTTTTTT. This chain joins TRBV9 and TRBJ1-4, with 7 bases aligning to TRBD1. V lost 4 bases and J lost 6; bases outside the gene matches: 6. Germline-derived CDR1 and CDR2 are SGDLS and YYNGEE. This CDR3 region has 14 residues.

A word on this clone: A read error may account for a junction end that differs from germline. This sequence joins TRBV7-7 and TRBJ1-1; 7 nucleotides match TRBD1. CDR1 SSHAT and CDR2 FNYEAQ come from the germline V gene (reference sequence). CDR3 length: 13 amino acids. CDR3 sequence reads: CASSLKQGTEAFF. CDR3 bases: TGTGCTAGCAGCTTAAAACAGGGGACTGAAGCTTTCTTT. The full variable domain, its missing parts supplied by reference TRBV7-7 and TRBJ1-1, is GAGVSQSPRYKVTKRGQDVTLRCDPISSHATLYWYQQALGQGPEFLTYFNYEAQPDKSGLPSDRFSAERPEGSISTLTIQRTEQRDSAMYRCASSLKQGTEAFFGQGTRLTVV.

The chain is built from TRBV27 and TRBJ2-3; 10 bases agree with TRBD2. This CDR3 has 16 amino acids. Per the germline V gene, CDR1 is MNHEY and CDR2 is SMNVEV (reference sequence). V trimming: 4 bases; J trimming: 0 bases; junction bases outside the gene matches: 4. The CDR3 reads CASSSLAGGSTDTQYF. CDR3 DNA: TGTGCCAGCAGTTCATTAGCGGGGGGAAGCACAGATACGCAGTATTTT.

This chain joins TRBV7-3 and TRBJ2-3; 7 nucleotides align to TRBD2. The V gene's germline CDR1 is SGHTA and CDR2 FQGTGA. Germline trimming cut 3 bases from V and 2 bases from J; bases unmatched to any gene: 5. The CDR3 extends over 15 amino acids. The CDR3: CASSFDSGDTDTQYF. The CDR3 nucleotides read TGTGCCAGCAGCTTCGACAGCGGGGACACAGATACGCAGTATTTT.

This sequence joins TRBV24-1 and TRBJ2-2, with D possibly being TRBD2 (5 bases). V lost 1 base to trimming and J lost 8 bases, with 10 bases between them. CDR1 is KGHDR and CDR2 is SFDVKD in the germline V gene. This CDR3 has 14 residues. CDR3 sequence (DNA): TGTGCCACCAGTGATTTTCCACGGAGGGGGGAGCTGTTTTTT. It translates to CATSDFPRRGELFF.

This chain connects TRBV18 to TRBJ2-3; TRBD1 aligns across 8 bases. Germline V CDR1 and CDR2: KGHSH, LQKENI. The CDR3 runs to 15 residues. Trimming removed 5 bases from V and 2 bases from J; junction bases left unmatched: 6. In DNA form, the CDR3 reads TGTGCCAGCTCAGCGACAGGGGTATCCACAGATACGCAGTATTTT. The encoded protein is CASSATGVSTDTQYF. The full variable domain, with the rest looked up from reference TRBV18 and TRBJ2-3, is NAGVMQNPRHLVRRRGQEARLRCSPMKGHSHVYWYRQLPEEGLKFMVYLQKENIIDESGMPKERFSAEFPKEGPSILRIQQVVRGDSAAYFCASSATGVSTDTQYFGPGTRLTVL.

This chain links TRBV20-1 with TRBJ1-4, with TRBD1 matching 7 bases. CDR1 is DFQATT and CDR2 is SNEGSKA in the germline V gene (reference sequence). V gave up 3 bases and J gave up 13 bases; unmatched junction bases: 8. This CDR3 has 12 residues. CDR3 nucleotide sequence: TGCAGTGCTAGTACCCATCAGGGGGTACTGTTTTTT. It codes for CSASTHQGVLFF.

The chain joins TRBV28 to TRBJ2-7, with 15 bases identical to TRBD2. The V gene's germline CDR1 is MDHEN and CDR2 SYDVKM. V trimming: 4 bases; J trimming: 0 bases; junction bases outside the gene matches: 10. The CDR3 runs 19 residues. Here the CDR3 reads CASSSKPGLAGGLSYEQYF. CDR3 coding DNA: TGTGCCAGCAGTTCGAAACCGGGACTAGCGGGGGGCCTCTCCTACGAGCAGTACTTC.

V is TRBV28 and J is TRBJ2-7; a weak D match, TRBD1 (6 bases). Germline V gene lookup returns CDR1 MDHEN and CDR2 SYDVKM. The V gene lost 5 bases and the J gene lost 2 bases, with 10 bases spanning the gap. This CDR3 contains 13 residues. The CDR3 loop reads CASSQRTAYEQYF. DNA of the CDR3: TGTGCCAGCAGTCAAAGGACAGCCTACGAGCAGTACTTC.